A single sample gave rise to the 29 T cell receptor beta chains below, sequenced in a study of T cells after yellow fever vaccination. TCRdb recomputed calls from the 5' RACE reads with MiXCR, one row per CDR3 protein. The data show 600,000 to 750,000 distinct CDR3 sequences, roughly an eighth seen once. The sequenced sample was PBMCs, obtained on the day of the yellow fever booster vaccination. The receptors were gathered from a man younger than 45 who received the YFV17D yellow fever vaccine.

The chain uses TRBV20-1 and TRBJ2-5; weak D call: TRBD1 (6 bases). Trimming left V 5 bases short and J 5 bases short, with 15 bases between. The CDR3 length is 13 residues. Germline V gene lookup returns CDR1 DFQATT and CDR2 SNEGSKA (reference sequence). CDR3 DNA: TGCAGTGCTCGACAGGTTGGGCAGGAGACCCAGTACTTC. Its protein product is CSARQVGQETQYF.

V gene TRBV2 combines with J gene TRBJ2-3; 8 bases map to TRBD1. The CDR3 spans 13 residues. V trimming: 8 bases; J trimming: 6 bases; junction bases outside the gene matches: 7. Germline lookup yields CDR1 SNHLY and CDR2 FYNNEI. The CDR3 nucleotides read TGTGCCAGCTCGGCAGGGGGCATGGATACGCAGTATTTT. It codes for CASSAGGMDTQYF.

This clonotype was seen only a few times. The CDR3 nucleotides are TGCGCCAGCAGCCCAACAGGGTTCGGGGGTCAGCCCCAGCATTTT. Protein sequence: CASSPTGFGGQPQHF. The genes are TRBV5-1 and TRBJ1-5; D is perhaps TRBD1 (6 bases). Germline CDR1 reads SGHRS; CDR2 reads YFSETQ. The CDR3 is made up of 15 amino acids. The V gene lost 4 bases and the J gene lost 6 bases, with 17 bases spanning the gap.

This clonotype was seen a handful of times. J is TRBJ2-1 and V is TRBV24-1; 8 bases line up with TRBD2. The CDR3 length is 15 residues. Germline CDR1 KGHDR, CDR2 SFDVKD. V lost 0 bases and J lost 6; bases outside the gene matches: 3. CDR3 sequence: CATSDLNREGNEQFF. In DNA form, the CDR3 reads TGTGCCACCAGTGATTTGAACCGGGAGGGCAATGAGCAGTTCTTC.

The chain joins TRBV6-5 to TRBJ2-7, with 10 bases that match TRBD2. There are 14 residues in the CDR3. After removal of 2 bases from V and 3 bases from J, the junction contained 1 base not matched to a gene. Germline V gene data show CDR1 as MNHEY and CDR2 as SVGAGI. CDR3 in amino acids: CASSYLAGDYEQYF. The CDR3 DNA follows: TGTGCCAGCAGTTACCTAGCGGGAGACTACGAGCAGTACTTC.

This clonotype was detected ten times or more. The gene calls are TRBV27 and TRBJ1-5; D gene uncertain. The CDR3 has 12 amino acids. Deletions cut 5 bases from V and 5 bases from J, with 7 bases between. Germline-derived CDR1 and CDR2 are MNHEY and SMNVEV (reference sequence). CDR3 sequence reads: CASSKADQPQHF. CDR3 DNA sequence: TGTGCCAGCAGTAAGGCGGATCAGCCCCAGCATTTT.

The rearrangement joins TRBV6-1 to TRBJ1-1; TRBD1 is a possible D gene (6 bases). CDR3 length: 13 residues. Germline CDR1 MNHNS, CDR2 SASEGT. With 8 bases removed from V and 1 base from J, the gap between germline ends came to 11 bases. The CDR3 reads CASYWTANTEAFF. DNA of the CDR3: TGTGCCAGCTACTGGACAGCGAACACTGAAGCTTTCTTT.

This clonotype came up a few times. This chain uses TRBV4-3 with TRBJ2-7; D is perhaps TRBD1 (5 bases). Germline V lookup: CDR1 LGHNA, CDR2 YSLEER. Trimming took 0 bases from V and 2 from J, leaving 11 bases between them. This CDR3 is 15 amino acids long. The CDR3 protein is CASSQEGLGTYEQYF. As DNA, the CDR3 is TGCGCCAGCAGCCAAGAGGGGCTCGGAACCTACGAGCAGTACTTC.

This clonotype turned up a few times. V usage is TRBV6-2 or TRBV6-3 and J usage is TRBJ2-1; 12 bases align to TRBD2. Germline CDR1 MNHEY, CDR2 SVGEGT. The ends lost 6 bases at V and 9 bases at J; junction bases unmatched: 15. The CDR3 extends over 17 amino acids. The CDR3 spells CASSLLLAGGPYAEQFF. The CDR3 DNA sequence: TGTGCCAGCAGCCTCCTCCTAGCGGGAGGGCCATATGCTGAGCAGTTCTTC.

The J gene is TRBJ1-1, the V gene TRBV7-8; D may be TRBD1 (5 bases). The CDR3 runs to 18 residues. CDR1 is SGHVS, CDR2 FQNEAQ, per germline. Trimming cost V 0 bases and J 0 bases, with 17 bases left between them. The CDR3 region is CASSLATQGPWLNTEAFF. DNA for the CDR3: TGTGCCAGCAGCTTAGCGACGCAGGGACCCTGGCTGAACACTGAAGCTTTCTTT.

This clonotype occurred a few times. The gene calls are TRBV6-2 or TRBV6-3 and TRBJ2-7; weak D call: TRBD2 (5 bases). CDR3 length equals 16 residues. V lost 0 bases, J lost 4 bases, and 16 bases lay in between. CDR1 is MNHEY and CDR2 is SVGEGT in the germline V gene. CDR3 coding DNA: TGTGCCAGCAGTTACTCGAAAAGCAGCGGAGAATACGAGCAGTACTTC. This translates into CASSYSKSSGEYEQYF.

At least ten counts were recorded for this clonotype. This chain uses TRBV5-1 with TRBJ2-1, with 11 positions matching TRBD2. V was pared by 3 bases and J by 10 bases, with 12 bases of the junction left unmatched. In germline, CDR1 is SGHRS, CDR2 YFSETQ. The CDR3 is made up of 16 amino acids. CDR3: CASSSVTSGSVGEQFF. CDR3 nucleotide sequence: TGCGCCAGCAGCTCAGTAACTAGCGGGAGTGTAGGGGAGCAGTTCTTC. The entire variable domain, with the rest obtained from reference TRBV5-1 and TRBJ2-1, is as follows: KAGVTQTPRYLIKTRGQQVTLSCSPISGHRSVSWYQQTPGQGLQFLFEYFSETQRNKGNFPGRFSGRQFSNSRSEMNVSTLELGDSALYLCASSSVTSGSVGEQFFGPGTRLTVL.

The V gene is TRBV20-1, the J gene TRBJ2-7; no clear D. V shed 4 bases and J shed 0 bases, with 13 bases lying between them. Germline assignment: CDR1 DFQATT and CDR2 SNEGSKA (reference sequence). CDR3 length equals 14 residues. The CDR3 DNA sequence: TGCAGTGCTAAAGACAAGGTTCCCTCCTACGAGCAGTACTTC. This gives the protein CSAKDKVPSYEQYF.

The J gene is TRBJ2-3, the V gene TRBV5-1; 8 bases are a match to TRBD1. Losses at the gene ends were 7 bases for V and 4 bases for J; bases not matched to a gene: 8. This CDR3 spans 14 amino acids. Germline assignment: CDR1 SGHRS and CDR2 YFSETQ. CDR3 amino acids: CASFEQGVADTQYF. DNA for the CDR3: TGCGCCAGCTTTGAACAGGGGGTAGCAGATACGCAGTATTTT.

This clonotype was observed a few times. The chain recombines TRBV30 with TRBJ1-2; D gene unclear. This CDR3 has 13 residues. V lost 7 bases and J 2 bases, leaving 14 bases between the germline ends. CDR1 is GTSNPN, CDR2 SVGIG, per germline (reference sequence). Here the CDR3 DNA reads TGTGCCTCCACCCCCTTTGGGAACTATGGCTACACCTTC. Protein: CASTPFGNYGYTF.

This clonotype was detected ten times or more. CDR3 DNA: TGCAGTGCTGCATTAGTCAATGAGCAGTTCTTC. Amino acids: CSAALVNEQFF. The rearrangement uses TRBV20-1 and TRBJ2-1; D is unclear. Germline CDR1 is DFQATT and CDR2 is SNEGSKA (reference sequence). The V gene lost 5 bases and the J gene lost 6 bases, with 8 bases spanning the gap. The CDR3 loop spans 11 amino acids.

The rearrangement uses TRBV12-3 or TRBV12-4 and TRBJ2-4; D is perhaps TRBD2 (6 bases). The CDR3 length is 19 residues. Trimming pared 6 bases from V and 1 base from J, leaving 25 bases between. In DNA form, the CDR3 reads TGTGCCAGCAGCAAGACCCCGGAGGGTGCCTTAGGGGCCAAAAACATTCAGTACTTC. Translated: CASSKTPEGALGAKNIQYF.

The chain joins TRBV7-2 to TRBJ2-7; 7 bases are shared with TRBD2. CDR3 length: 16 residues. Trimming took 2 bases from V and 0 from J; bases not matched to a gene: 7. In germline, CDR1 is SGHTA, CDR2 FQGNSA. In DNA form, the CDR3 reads TGTGCCAGCAGCTTATACTTTGGCGGGAGCTCCTACGAGCAGTACTTC. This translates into CASSLYFGGSSYEQYF.

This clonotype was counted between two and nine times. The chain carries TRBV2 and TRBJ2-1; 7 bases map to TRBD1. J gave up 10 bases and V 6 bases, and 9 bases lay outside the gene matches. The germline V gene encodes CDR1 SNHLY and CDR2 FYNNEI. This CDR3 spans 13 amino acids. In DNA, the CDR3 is TGTGCCAGCAGAATGCAAGGGGGCTGGGAGCAGTTCTTC. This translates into CASRMQGGWEQFF.

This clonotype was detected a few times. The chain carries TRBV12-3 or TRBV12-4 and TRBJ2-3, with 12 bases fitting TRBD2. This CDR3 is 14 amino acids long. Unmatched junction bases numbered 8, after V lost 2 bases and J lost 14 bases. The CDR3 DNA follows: TGTGCCAGCAGTTTAAGACTAGCGGGAGAAGGAGGGTATTTT. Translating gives CASSLRLAGEGGYF.

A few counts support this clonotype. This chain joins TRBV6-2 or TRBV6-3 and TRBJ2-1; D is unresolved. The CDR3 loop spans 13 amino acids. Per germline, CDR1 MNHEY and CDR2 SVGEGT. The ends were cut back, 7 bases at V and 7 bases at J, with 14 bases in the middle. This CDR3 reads CASNPSALNEQFF. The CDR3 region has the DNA TGTGCCAGCAACCCTTCAGCGCTTAATGAGCAGTTCTTC.

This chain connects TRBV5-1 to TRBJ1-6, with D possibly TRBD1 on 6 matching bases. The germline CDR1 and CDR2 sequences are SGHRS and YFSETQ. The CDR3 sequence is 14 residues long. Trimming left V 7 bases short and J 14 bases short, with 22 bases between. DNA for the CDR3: TGCGCCAGCCCGGGGGCCCACGGAATGATAACCCTCCACTTT. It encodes CASPGAHGMITLHF.

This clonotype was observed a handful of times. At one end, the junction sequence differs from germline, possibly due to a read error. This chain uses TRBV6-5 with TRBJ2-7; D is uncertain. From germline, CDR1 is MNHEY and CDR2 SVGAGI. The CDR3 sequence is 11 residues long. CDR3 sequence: CASSYSGKENF. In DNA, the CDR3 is TGTGCCAGCAGTTACTCGGGGAAGGAAAACTTC.

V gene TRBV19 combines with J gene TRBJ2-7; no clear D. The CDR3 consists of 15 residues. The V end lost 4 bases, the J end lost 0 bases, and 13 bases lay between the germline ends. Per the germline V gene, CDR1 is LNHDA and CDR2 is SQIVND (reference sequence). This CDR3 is CASSTPGPSSYEQYF. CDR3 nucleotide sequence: TGTGCCAGTAGTACCCCGGGCCCCAGCTCCTACGAGCAGTACTTC. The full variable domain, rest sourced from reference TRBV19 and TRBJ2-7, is DGGITQSPKYLFRKEGQNVTLSCEQNLNHDAMYWYRQDPGQGLRLIYYSQIVNDFQKGDIAEGYSVSREKKESFPLTVTSAQKNPTAFYLCASSTPGPSSYEQYFGPGTRLTVT.

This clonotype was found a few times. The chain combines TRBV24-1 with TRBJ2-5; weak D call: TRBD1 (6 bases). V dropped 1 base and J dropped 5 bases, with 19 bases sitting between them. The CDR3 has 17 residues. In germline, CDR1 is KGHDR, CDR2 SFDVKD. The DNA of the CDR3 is TGTGCCACCAGTGATTTCGGTGGCAGGGGCAGGGTGGAGACCCAGTACTTC. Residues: CATSDFGGRGRVETQYF.

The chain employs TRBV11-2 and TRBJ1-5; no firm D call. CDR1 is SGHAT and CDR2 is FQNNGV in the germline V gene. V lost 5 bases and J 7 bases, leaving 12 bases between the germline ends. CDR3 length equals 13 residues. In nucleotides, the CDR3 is TGTGCCAGCAGCGGTCTCACGAACCAGCCCCAGCATTTT. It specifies CASSGLTNQPQHF.

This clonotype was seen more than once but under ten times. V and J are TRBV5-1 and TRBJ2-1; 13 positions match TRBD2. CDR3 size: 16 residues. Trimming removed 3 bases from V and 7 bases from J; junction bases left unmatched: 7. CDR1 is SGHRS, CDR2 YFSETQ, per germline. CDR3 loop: CASSWTGTSGTNEQFF. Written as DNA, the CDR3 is TGCGCCAGCAGCTGGACCGGGACTAGCGGGACTAATGAGCAGTTCTTC.

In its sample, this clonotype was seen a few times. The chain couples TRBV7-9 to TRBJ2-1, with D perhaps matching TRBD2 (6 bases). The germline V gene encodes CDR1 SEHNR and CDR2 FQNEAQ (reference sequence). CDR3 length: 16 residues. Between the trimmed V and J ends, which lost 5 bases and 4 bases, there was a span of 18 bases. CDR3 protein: CASSPIRAGSYNEQFF. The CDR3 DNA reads TGTGCCAGCAGCCCAATTCGGGCGGGATCATACAATGAGCAGTTCTTC. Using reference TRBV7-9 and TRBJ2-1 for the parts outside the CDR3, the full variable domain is DTGVSQNPRHKITKRGQNVTFRCDPISEHNRLYWYRQTLGQGPEFLTYFQNEAQLEKSRLLSDRFSAERPKGSFSTLEIQRTEQGDSAMYLCASSPIRAGSYNEQFFGPGTRLTVL.

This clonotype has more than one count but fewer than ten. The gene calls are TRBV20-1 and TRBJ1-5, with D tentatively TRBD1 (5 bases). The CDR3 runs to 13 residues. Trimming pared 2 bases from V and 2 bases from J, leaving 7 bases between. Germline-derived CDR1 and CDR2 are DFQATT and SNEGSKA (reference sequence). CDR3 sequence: CSARTGGNQPQHF. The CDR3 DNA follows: TGCAGTGCTAGAACAGGCGGCAATCAGCCCCAGCATTTT.